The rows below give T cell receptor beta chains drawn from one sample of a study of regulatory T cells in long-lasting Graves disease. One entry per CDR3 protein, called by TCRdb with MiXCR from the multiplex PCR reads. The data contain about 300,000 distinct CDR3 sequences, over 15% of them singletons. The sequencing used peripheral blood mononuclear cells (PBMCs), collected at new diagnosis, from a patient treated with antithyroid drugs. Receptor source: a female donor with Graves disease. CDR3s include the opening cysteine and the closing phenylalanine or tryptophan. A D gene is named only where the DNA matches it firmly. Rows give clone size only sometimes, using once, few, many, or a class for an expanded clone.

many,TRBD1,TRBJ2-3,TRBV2,TGTGCCAGCCGACCCACGACAGGGGGCAGAGATACGCAGTATTTT,CASRPTTGGRDTQYF
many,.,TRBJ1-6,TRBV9,TGTGCCAGCAGCGCCTCTGACAGGTCTTCACCCCTCCACTTT,CASSASDRSSPLHF
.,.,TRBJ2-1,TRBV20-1,TGCAGTGCTAAAAGGGCCGGAGAGAGCTCCTACAATGAGCAGTTCTTC,CSAKRAGESSYNEQFF
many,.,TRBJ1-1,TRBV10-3,TGTGCCATCAGTGAAGGGACACCTAAATTT,CAISEGTPKF
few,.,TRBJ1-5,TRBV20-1,TGCAGTGCTAGACCCCCGGGAGGGAAGAGTCAGCCCCAGCATTTT,CSARPPGGKSQPQHF
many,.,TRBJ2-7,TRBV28,TGTGCCAGCAGTACCACCTACGAGCAGTACTTC,CASSTTYEQYF
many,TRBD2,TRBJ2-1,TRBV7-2,TGTGCCAGCAGCTTAGAAGGGACTAGCGGGAGGTTTGTATACAATGAGCAGTTCTTC,CASSLEGTSGRFVYNEQFF
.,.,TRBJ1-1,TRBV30,TGTGCCTGCCGGGAGGAGGGGGGAAGGAACACTGAAGCTTTCTTT,CACREEGGRNTEAFF
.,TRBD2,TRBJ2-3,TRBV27,TGTGCCAGCAGTCCATTGGCGACAAGCGGGAGGCTGATAGATACGCAGTATTTT,CASSPLATSGRLIDTQYF
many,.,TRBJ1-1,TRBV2,TGTGCCAGCAGTCCCATTGGGGGCGGCACTGAAGCTTTCTTT,CASSPIGGGTEAFF
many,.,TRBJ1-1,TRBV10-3,TGTGCCATCAGTGAGCCGCGGGGCCTGAACACTGAAGCTTTCTTT,CAISEPRGLNTEAFF
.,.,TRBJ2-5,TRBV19,TGTGCCAGTAAATCCTCGGAGACCCAGTACTTC,CASKSSETQYF
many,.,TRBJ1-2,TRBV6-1,TGTGCCAGCAGGCACACGGAGGATGGCTACACCTTC,CASRHTEDGYTF
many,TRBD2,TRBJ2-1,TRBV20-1,TGCAGTGCTAGTCTCGGGAGGGCCGTCTACAATGAGCAGTTCTTC,CSASLGRAVYNEQFF
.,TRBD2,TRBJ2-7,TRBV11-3,TGTGCCAGCAGGGAGACTAGCGGGCCCACCTACGAGCAGTACTTC,CASRETSGPTYEQYF
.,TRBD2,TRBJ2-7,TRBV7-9,TGTGCCAGCGATCTAGCGGGAGAATACGAGCAGTACTTC,CASDLAGEYEQYF
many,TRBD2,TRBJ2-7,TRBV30,TGTGCCTGGAGTGTACGTCGGACTAGCTCTTACGAGCAGTACTTC,CAWSVRRTSSYEQYF
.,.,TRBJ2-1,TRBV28,TGTGCCAGCAGGAATCCATTTCGGGCCAGCTACAATGAGCAGTTCTTC,CASRNPFRASYNEQFF
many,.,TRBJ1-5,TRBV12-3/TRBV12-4,TGTGCCAGCAGTTTAGGTCTTCAGGGGCCCGTAGGGCCCCAGCATTTT,CASSLGLQGPVGPQHF
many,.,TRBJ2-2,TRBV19,TGTGCCAGTAGTCCTTTTGTGGAGCTGTTTTTT,CASSPFVELFF
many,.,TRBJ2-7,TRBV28,TGTGCCAGCATCCGGGGGACGGGGGAATACGAGCAGTACTTC,CASIRGTGEYEQYF
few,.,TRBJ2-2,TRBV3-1,TGTGCCAGCAGCTTTATAAACACCGGGGAGCTGTTTTTT,CASSFINTGELFF
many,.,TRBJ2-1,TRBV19,TGTGCCAGTAGTCTAGGGAGGGGGCCCTCCTACAATGAGCAGTTCTTC,CASSLGRGPSYNEQFF
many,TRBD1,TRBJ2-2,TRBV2,TGTGCCAGCAAAACAGGGGACGGCCCCGGGGAGCTGTTTTTT,CASKTGDGPGELFF
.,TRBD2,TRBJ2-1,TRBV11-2,TGTGCCGGTAGCACGGGACTAGCGGGGCCGGCGAGCTCCTACAATGAGCAGTTCTTC,CAGSTGLAGPASSYNEQFF
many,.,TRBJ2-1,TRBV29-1,TGCAGCGCCCTGTCCCCTCTTGGCCAGTCCAATGAGCAGTTCTTC,CSALSPLGQSNEQFF
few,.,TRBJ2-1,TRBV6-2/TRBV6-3,TGTGCCAGCAGTGAAATCAGGGGAGCCAATGAGCAGTTCTTC,CASSEIRGANEQFF
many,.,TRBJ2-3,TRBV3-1,TGTGCCAGCAGCCAAGTGGCCCTAGCTAGCACAGATACGCAGTATTTT,CASSQVALASTDTQYF
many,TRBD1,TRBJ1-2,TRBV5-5,TGTGCCAGCAGCCCCTCGGACAGGGGATCTATGGGCTACACCTTC,CASSPSDRGSMGYTF
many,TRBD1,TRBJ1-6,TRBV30,TGTGCCTGGGGGACAGGGCTCAATTCACCCCTCCACTTT,CAWGTGLNSPLHF
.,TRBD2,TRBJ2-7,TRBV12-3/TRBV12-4,TGTGCCAGCAGTTTAGTGCGGGAGCCCTACGAGCAGTACTTC,CASSLVREPYEQYF
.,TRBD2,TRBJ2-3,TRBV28,TGTGCCAGCAGTTTATTTTTAACTAGCGGGGGCACAGATACGCAGTATTTT,CASSLFLTSGGTDTQYF
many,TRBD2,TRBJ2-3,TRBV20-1,TGCAGTGCTGTTAGCGGGAGGGCATCAGATACGCAGTATTTT,CSAVSGRASDTQYF
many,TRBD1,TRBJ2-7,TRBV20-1,TGCAGTGCCCCGGACAGGGGGGGGTCCTACGAGCAGTACTTC,CSAPDRGGSYEQYF
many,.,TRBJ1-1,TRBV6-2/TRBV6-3,TGTGCCAGCAGCTACGACGACGGAAACACTGAAGCTTTCTTT,CASSYDDGNTEAFF
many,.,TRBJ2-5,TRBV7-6,TGTGCCAGCAGCCTATCGAGTGCAGGGGAGTACCAAGAGACCCAGTACTTC,CASSLSSAGEYQETQYF
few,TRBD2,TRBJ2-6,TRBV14,TGTGCCAGCAGCCCCCTGGTCCCTAGCGGGCGCTCTGGGGCCAACGTCCTGACTTTC,CASSPLVPSGRSGANVLTF
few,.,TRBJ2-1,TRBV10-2,TGCGCCAGCAGTGAGTCTAGGACCATCAATGAGCAGTTCTTC,CASSESRTINEQFF
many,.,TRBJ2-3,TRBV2,TGTGCCAGCACCGGGGGCCGTTCCCGGGGGGCGGATACGCAGTATTTT,CASTGGRSRGADTQYF
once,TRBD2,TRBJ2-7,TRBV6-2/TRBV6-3,TGTGCCAGCAGTTACTCTAGCGGGAACTACGAGCAGTACTTC,CASSYSSGNYEQYF
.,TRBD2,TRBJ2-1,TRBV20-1,TGCAGTGCCGTGGGGACTAGCGGCCTAATGTCCTACAATGAGCAGTTCTTC,CSAVGTSGLMSYNEQFF
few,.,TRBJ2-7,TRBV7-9,TGTGCCAGCAGCTCATCAATGTCTTACGAGCAGTACTTC,CASSSSMSYEQYF
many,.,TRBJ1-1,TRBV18,TGTGCCAGCTCACCACCGGGCAGGGGAGAAGCTTTCTTT,CASSPPGRGEAFF
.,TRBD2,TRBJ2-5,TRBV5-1,TGCGCCAGCAGACCTCTAGCGGGAGAGACCCAGTACTTC,CASRPLAGETQYF
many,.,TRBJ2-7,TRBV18,TGTGCCAGCTCACCACCTATTTTTGGTACACCCGAGCAGTACTTC,CASSPPIFGTPEQYF
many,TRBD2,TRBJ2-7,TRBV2,TGTGCCAGCAGTGGGGGACTAGCGGGTCTCGAGCAGTACTTC,CASSGGLAGLEQYF
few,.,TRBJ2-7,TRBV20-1,TGCAGTGCTAGAGGTCCCACCTACGAGCAGTACTTC,CSARGPTYEQYF
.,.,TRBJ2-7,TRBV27,TGTGCCAGCAAACCCCATGGTGTGGGCGACGAGCAGTACTTC,CASKPHGVGDEQYF
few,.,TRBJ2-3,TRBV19,TGTGCCAGTAGTATCAGACAGCCCACAGATACGCAGTATTTT,CASSIRQPTDTQYF
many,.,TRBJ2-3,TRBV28,TGTGCCAGCAGCCCCCCGGCCAGAGGAACAGATACGCAGTATTTT,CASSPPARGTDTQYF
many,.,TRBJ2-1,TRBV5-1,TGCGCCAGCCCCCCCCGCACTGAACTTCACGGGGGAGAGCAGTTCTTC,CASPPRTELHGGEQFF
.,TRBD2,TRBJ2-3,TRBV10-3,TGTGCCATCAGCGCCACTAGCGGCACAGATACGCAGTATTTT,CAISATSGTDTQYF
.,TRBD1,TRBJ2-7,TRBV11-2,TGTGCCAGCAGCTCGATCAGGGGGCCCTACGAGCAGTACTTC,CASSSIRGPYEQYF
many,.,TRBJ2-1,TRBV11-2,TGTGCCAGCAGCTTAGGGCCCGGATACAATGAGCAGTTCTTC,CASSLGPGYNEQFF